This TCR beta chain was identified in a study of cytotoxic CD8 clonotypes in ibrutinib-treated CLL. Background on the study: Once treatment had gone on for a median of about twelve months, range 6 to 36, response samples were drawn. Findings and limits, study-wide: Patients had baseline clonality above age-matched healthy donors, and this clonality moved with circulating CD8+ T-cell counts. Whereas clonality rose at ibrutinib response, it declined toward baseline at progression. Private clonotypes, not public ones, expanded at ibrutinib response.

A note on this clone: Its target is not known.

Sequenced by immunoSEQ multiplex PCR; TCRdb stores in-frame clones only, minus some. The sample has some 150,000 clones; 79% are singletons. Germline values: CDR1 ENHRY, CDR2 SYGVKD. Trimming pared 2 bases from V and 1 base from J, leaving 9 bases between. The CDR3 length is 14 residues. The receptor comes from a human donor with chronic lymphocytic leukemia. Sequencing was performed on PBMCs, taken after 12 months of ibrutinib treatment. This chain uses TRBV10-3 with TRBJ2-7; D possibly corresponds to TRBD2 (6 bases). The CDR3 DNA is TGTGCCATCAGTGAGGTAGCGGATTCCTACGAGCAGTACTTC. It translates to CAISEVADSYEQYF.